The sequence of this TCR beta chain was determined in a study of T cells after yellow fever vaccination. Study-wide background: Preparation of the low-cell-number fractions used SMART-Seq v4 Ultra Low Input.

Of note for this clonotype: Its specificity is not known.

The germline gives CDR1 SGHRS, CDR2 YFSETQ. V shed 4 bases and J 2 bases; nucleotides not matched to a gene: 4. This CDR3 is built from 14 residues. Overall study findings and caveats: Post-booster repertoires again held most primary-vaccination clones (approximately 96% CD4, roughly 88% CD8). Secondary responses were weaker yet peaked faster, day 5 versus 15.

Production of TCR cDNA was by 5'RACE template switching, which also added a universal primer site and UMIs. TCRdb redid the calling of the 5' RACE reads with MiXCR, one entry per CDR3 protein. This sample has about 120,000 distinct CDR3 sequences; around 6.7% occur once, and the top ten carry roughly 2.8%. The chain recombines TRBV5-1 with TRBJ2-7; TRBD1 agrees at 9 bases. The specimen comprised CD4+ T cells sorted from PBMCs, sampled about 49 days after the first yellow fever vaccination. This receptor was identified in a man between 18 and 29 years old who received the YFV17D yellow fever vaccine. The CDR3 region is CASSTWTGAYEQYF. CDR3 bases: TGCGCCAGCAGCACCTGGACAGGGGCCTACGAGCAGTACTTC.